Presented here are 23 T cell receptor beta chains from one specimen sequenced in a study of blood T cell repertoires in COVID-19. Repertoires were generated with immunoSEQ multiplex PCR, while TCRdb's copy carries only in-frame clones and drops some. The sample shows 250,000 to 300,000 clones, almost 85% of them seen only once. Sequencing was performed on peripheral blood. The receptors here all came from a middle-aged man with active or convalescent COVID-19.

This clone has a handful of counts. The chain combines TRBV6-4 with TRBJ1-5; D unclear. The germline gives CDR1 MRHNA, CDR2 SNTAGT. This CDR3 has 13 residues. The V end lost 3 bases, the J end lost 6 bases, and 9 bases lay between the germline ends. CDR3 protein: CASSEEAGQPQHF. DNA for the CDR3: TGTGCCAGCAGTGAAGAGGCTGGTCAGCCCCAGCATTTT.

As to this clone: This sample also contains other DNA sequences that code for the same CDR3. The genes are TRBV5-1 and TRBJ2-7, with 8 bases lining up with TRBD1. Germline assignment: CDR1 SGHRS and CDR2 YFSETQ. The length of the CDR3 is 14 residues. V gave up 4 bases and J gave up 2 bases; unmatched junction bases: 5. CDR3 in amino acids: CASSAGQGPYEQYF. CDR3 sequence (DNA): TGCGCCAGCAGCGCCGGACAGGGCCCCTACGAGCAGTACTTC.

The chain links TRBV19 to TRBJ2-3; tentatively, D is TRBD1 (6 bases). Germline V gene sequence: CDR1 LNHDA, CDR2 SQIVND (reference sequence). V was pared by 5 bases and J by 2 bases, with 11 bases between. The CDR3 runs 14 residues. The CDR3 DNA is TGTGCCAGTAGTCGAGGACAGCCCACAGATACGCAGTATTTT. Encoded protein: CASSRGQPTDTQYF.

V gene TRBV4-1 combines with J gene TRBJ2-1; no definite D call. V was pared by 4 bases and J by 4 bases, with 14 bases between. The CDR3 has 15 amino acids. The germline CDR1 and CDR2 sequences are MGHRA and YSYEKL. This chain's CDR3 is CASSLYMGSYNEQFF. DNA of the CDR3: TGCGCCAGCAGCCTCTACATGGGCAGTTACAATGAGCAGTTCTTC.

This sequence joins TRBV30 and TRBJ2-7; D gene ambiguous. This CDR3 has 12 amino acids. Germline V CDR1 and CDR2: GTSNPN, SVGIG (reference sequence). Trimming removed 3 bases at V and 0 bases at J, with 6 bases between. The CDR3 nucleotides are TGTGCCTGGAGCCATAGCTCCTACGAGCAGTACTTC. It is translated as CAWSHSSYEQYF.

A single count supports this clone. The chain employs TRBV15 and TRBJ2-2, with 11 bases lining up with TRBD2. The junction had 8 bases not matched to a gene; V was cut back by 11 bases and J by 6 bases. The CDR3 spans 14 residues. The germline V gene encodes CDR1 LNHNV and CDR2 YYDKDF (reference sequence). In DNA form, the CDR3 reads TGTGCCGCAAATAGCGGGAGGGGGGCCGGGGAGCTGTTTTTT. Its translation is CAANSGRGAGELFF.

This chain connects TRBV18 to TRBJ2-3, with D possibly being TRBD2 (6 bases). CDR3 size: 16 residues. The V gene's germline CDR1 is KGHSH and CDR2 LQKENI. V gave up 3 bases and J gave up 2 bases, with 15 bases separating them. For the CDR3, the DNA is TGTGCCAGCTCACCCGGAGCGGGCTCCCTCACAGATACGCAGTATTTT. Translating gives CASSPGAGSLTDTQYF.

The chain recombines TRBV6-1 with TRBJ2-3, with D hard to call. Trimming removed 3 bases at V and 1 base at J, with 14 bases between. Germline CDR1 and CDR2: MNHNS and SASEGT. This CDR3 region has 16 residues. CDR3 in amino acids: CASSDLPKEGTDTQYF. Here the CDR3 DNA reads TGTGCCAGCAGTGATTTGCCAAAAGAGGGCACAGATACGCAGTATTTT.

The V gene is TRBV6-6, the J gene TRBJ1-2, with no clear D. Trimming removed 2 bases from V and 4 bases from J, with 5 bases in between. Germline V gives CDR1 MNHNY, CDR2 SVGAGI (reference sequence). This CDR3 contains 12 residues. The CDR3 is CASSYGSYGYTF. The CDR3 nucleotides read TGTGCCAGCAGTTACGGCAGCTATGGCTACACCTTC.

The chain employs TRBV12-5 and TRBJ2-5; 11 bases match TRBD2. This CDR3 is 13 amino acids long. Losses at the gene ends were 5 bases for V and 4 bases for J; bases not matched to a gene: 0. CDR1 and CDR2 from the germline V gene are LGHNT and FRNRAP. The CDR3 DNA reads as TGTGCTAGTGGTCTAGCGGGGGGAGAGACCCAGTACTTC. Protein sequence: CASGLAGGETQYF.

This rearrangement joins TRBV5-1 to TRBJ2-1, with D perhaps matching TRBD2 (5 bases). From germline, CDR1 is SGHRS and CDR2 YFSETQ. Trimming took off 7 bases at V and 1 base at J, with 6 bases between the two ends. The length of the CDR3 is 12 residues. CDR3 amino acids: CASRESYNEQFF. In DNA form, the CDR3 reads TGCGCCAGCCGGGAATCCTACAATGAGCAGTTCTTC.

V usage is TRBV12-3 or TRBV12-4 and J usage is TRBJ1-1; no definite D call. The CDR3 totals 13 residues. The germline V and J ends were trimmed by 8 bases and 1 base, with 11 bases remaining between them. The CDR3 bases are TGTGCCAGCTCCTCATACGGGAACACTGAAGCTTTCTTT. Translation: CASSSYGNTEAFF.

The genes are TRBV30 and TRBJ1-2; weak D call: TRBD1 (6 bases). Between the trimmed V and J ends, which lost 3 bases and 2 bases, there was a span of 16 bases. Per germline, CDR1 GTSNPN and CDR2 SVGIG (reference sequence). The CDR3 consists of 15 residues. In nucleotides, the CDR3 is TGTGCCTGGAGCGGGTTCGGGGGGCCAAACTATGGCTACACCTTC. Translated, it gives CAWSGFGGPNYGYTF. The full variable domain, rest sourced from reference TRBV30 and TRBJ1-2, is SQTIHQWPATLVQPVGSPLSLECTVEGTSNPNLYWYRQAAGRGLQLLFYSVGIGQISSEVPQNLSASRPQDRQFILSSKKLLLSDSGFYLCAWSGFGGPNYGYTFGSGTRLTVV.

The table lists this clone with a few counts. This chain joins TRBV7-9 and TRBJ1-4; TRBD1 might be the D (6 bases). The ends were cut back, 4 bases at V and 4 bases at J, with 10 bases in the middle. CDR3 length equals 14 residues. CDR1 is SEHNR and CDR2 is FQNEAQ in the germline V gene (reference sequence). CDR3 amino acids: CASSSGALNEKLFF. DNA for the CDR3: TGTGCCAGCAGCTCAGGGGCCCTTAATGAAAAACTGTTTTTT.

The CDR3 nucleotides read TGTGCCAGCAGTATCAGGGACTTTGGCTACACCTTC. Translated: CASSIRDFGYTF. The chain uses TRBV28 and TRBJ1-2, with D maybe TRBD1 (5 bases). This CDR3 contains 12 residues. Trimming removed 5 bases at V and 7 bases at J, with 11 bases between. Looked up from germline, CDR1 is MDHEN and CDR2 is SYDVKM.

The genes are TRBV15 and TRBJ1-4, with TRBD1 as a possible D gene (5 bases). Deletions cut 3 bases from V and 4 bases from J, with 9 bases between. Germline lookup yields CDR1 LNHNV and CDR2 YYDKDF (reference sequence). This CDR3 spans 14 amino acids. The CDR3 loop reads CATSRGRDNEKLFF. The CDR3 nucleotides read TGTGCCACCAGCAGGGGCAGGGATAATGAAAAACTGTTTTTT.

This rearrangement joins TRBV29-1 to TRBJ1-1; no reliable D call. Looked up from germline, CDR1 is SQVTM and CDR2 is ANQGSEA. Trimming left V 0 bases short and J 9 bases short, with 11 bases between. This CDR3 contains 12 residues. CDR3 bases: TGCAGCGTTGAAGATGGGGAGGTTAAAGCTTTCTTT. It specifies CSVEDGEVKAFF. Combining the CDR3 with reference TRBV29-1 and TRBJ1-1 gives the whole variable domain SAVISQKPSRDICQRGTSLTIQCQVDSQVTMMFWYRQQPGQSLTLIATANQGSEATYESGFVIDKFPISRPNLTFSTLTVSNMSPEDSSIYLCSVEDGEVKAFFGQGTRLTVV.

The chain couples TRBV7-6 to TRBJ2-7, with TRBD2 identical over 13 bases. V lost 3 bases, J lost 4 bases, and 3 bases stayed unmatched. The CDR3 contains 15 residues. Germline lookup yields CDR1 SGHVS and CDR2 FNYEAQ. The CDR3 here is CASSFGTSGTYEQYF. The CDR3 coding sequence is TGTGCCAGCAGCTTCGGGACTAGCGGGACGTACGAGCAGTACTTC.

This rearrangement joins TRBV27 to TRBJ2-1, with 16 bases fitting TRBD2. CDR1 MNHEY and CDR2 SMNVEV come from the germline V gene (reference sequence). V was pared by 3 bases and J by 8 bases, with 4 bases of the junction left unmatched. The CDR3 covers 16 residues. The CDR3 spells CASSFGTSGGGHEQFF. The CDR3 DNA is TGTGCCAGCAGTTTTGGGACTAGCGGGGGGGGCCATGAGCAGTTCTTC.

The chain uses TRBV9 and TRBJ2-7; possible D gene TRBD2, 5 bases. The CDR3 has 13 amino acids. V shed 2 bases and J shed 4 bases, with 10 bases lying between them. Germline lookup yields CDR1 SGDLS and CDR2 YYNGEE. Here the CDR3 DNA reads TGTGCCAGCAGCGTCTCCGGGAATTACGAGCAGTACTTC. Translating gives CASSVSGNYEQYF.

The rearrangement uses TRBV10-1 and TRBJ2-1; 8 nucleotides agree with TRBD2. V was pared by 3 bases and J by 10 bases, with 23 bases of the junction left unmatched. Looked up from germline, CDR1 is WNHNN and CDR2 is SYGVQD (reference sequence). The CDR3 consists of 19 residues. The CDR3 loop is CASSDPIPKRGLGEREQFF. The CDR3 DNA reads TGCGCCAGCAGTGACCCGATACCGAAGCGGGGACTAGGGGAAAGAGAGCAGTTCTTC.

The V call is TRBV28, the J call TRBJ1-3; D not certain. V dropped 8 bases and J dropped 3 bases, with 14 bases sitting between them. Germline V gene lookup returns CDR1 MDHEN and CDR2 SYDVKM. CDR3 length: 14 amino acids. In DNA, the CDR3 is TGTGCCAGCCGCGCCGGGTTTGGTGGAAACACCATATATTTT. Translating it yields CASRAGFGGNTIYF.

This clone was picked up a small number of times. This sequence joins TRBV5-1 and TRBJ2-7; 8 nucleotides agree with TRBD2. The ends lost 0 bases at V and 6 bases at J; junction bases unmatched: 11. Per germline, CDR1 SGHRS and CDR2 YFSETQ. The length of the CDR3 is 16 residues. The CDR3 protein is CASSLAGLSGSPEQYF. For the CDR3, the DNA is TGCGCCAGCAGCTTGGCGGGACTAAGCGGGAGCCCCGAGCAGTACTTC. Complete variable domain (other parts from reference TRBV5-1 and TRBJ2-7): KAGVTQTPRYLIKTRGQQVTLSCSPISGHRSVSWYQQTPGQGLQFLFEYFSETQRNKGNFPGRFSGRQFSNSRSEMNVSTLELGDSALYLCASSLAGLSGSPEQYFGPGTRLTVT.